What follows is one T cell receptor beta chain and its context. No antigen is known for it. V dropped 3 bases and J dropped 3 bases, with 18 bases sitting between them. This CDR3 comprises 17 residues. CDR1 is ENHRY, CDR2 SYGVKD, per germline. The table came from immunoSEQ multiplex PCR; TCRdb's copy has only in-frame clones and leaves some out. The table has approximately 320,000 clones, 74% seen once. This record comes from a study of shared clonotypes between healthy human individuals. Study-wide background: Per donor, three plates held CD4 naive cells, three held CD4 memory, two held CD8 naive and one held CD8 memory.

Findings of the study overall: Sampling covered blood only; tissue repertoires likely differ.

Sequencing was done on a sample of memory CD4+ T cells sorted from blood. Subset indicated: CD45RA-negative fraction. This chain links TRBV10-3 with TRBJ1-3; D is perhaps TRBD1 (5 bases). The sequence was obtained from a man aged 30 to 45 in good health. The CDR3 loop reads CAISDMGRVPSGNTIYF. CDR3 DNA sequence: TGTGCCATCAGTGATATGGGCAGGGTGCCAAGTGGAAACACCATATATTTT.